This passage covers 2 T cell receptor beta chains from one sample sequenced in a study of cytomegalovirus exposure and HLA in healthy donors. Sequencing was performed with immunoSEQ multiplex PCR; in TCRdb, only in-frame clones are kept and a portion is missing. The sample carries hundreds of thousands of clones, just over 85% recorded once. Material: PBMCs. These receptors were collected from a woman between 18 and 29 years old in good health and CMV-seronegative.

The chain couples TRBV27 to TRBJ2-1; TRBD2 matches at 9 bases. Looked up from germline, CDR1 is MNHEY and CDR2 is SMNVEV (reference sequence). The CDR3 is 14 amino acids. V was clipped by 8 bases and J by 5 bases; unmatched bases: 7. The DNA of the CDR3 is TGTGCCAGCCGGAGTGGACTAGCGCACAATGAGCAGTTCTTC. As protein: CASRSGLAHNEQFF.

This sequence joins TRBV4-1 and TRBJ1-5; D unresolved. The germline V gene has CDR1 MGHRA and CDR2 YSYEKL. The CDR3 is 13 residues long. Deletions cut 0 bases from V and 9 bases from J, with 9 bases between. The CDR3 sequence is CASSQDGKRPQHF. In DNA form, the CDR3 reads TGCGCCAGCAGCCAAGATGGCAAACGGCCCCAGCATTTT.